These 8 T cell receptor beta chains originate from one sample sequenced in a study of cytomegalovirus exposure and HLA in healthy donors. The PCR ran on 60 Vbeta and 13 Jbeta primers. Produced via immunoSEQ multiplex PCR; TCRdb's table is partial and in-frame only. Here the sample spans some 120,000 clones, approximately 80% being singletons. The specimen was PBMCs. The receptors shown here come from a man aged 30 to 39 in good health and CMV-seropositive.

This chain joins TRBV5-6 and TRBJ1-1; a possible D gene is TRBD1 (6 bases). The germline V gene has CDR1 SGHDT and CDR2 YYEEEE. The V gene lost 0 bases and the J gene lost 11 bases, with 11 bases spanning the gap. This CDR3 comprises 12 residues. CDR3 residues: CASSLVGRGAFF. CDR3 DNA: TGTGCCAGCAGCTTGGTGGGCAGGGGTGCTTTCTTT.

The rearrangement links TRBV21-1 to TRBJ2-6; the table's D call TRBD2 went unverified against the DNA. TRBV21-1 is assigned pseudogene status. The CDR3 runs 15 residues. CDR3 sequence: CASSTPRTGANVLTF. CDR3 nucleotides: TGTGCCAGCAGCACGCCTAGGACTGGGGCCAACGTCCTGACTTTC.

The rearrangement joins TRBV15 to TRBJ1-2, with 10 bases matching TRBD1. Trimming at V came to 4 bases and at J to 8 bases, leaving 7 bases not matched to a gene. Germline V CDR1 and CDR2: LNHNV, YYDKDF (reference sequence). The CDR3 consists of 14 residues. The CDR3 region is CATSTPDRGLGYTF. In nucleotides, the CDR3 is TGTGCCACCAGCACCCCCGACAGGGGGCTCGGCTACACCTTC.

The chain is built from TRBV28 and TRBJ1-2, with D perhaps matching TRBD1 (5 bases). The V gene's germline CDR1 is MDHEN and CDR2 SYDVKM. V was clipped by 5 bases and J by 0 bases, with 13 bases between them. This CDR3 has 15 residues. In nucleotides, the CDR3 is TGTGCCAGCAGTCCCCCGGGGGGAGCTAACTATGGCTACACCTTC. Translation: CASSPPGGANYGYTF.

The chain has TRBV30 and TRBJ2-1, with 7 bases aligning to TRBD2. The CDR3 is made up of 14 amino acids. Germline V gene sequence: CDR1 GTSNPN, CDR2 SVGIG (reference sequence). J lost 7 bases, V lost 5 bases, and 11 bases had no gene match. The CDR3 nucleotides are TGTGCCTGGGCCGGGGGGAGGGGTAGGAATGAGCAGTTCTTC. The encoded protein is CAWAGGRGRNEQFF.

The chain recombines TRBV4-3 with TRBJ2-1; 14 bases agree with TRBD2. CDR1 and CDR2 from the germline V gene are LGHNA and YSLEER. The CDR3 runs to 16 residues. Losses at the gene ends were 4 bases for V and 2 bases for J; bases not matched to a gene: 1. The CDR3 coding sequence is TGCGCCAGCAGCCTGGGACTAGCGGGAGCCTACAATGAGCAGTTCTTC. Translation: CASSLGLAGAYNEQFF.

The chain carries TRBV7-2 and TRBJ2-5; 10 bases match TRBD1. With 2 bases clipped from V and 5 bases from J, the junction kept 5 bases outside the gene matches. From germline, CDR1 is SGHTA and CDR2 FQGNSA. CDR3 length: 15 amino acids. CDR3 bases: TGTGCCAGCAGCTTACTAGGACAGGGGGGTGAGACCCAGTACTTC. Protein sequence: CASSLLGQGGETQYF.

The chain is built from TRBV19 and TRBJ1-1, with TRBD1 matching 7 bases. The CDR3 has 15 residues. Germline assignment: CDR1 LNHDA and CDR2 SQIVND (reference sequence). J gave up 6 bases and V 5 bases, and 12 bases lay outside the gene matches. This chain's CDR3 is CASSPGGQHLAEAFF. The CDR3 DNA follows: TGTGCCAGTAGTCCTGGGGGACAGCACTTAGCTGAAGCTTTCTTT.